The TCR beta chain described here comes from a study of technical replicates of blood from a few donors. Assay: immunoSEQ multiplex PCR; the TCRdb copy retains only in-frame clones and omits some. The data contain some 80,000 clones, 90% to 95% of them singletons. Germline loops: CDR1 SGDLS, CDR2 YYNGEE. The junction had 4 bases not matched to a gene; V was cut back by 0 bases and J by 7 bases. This CDR3 comprises 14 residues. The sequenced material came from T cells isolated from PBMCs. The sequence was collected from a human donor in good health. J is TRBJ1-1 and V is TRBV9; 9 bases line up with TRBD1. The CDR3, as DNA: TGTGCCAGCAGCGTAGGGACAGGGGCCTTTGAAGCTTTCTTT. Its protein is CASSVGTGAFEAFF.